This T cell receptor beta chain was profiled in a study of cytomegalovirus exposure and HLA in healthy donors. Overall study findings and caveats: Overall, around 150 TCR beta chains were annotated as cytomegalovirus-associated. Usually a TCR sequence was rare, but some public TCRs were found in many donors. One later analysis, an examination of the 90 to 150 validation repertoires, found that first-cohort TCR clusters tended to co-occur in them.

The V end lost 0 bases, the J end lost 5 bases, and 20 bases lay between the germline ends. Germline CDR1 reads LNHDA; CDR2 reads SQIVND (reference sequence). The CDR3 totals 17 residues. In the case of this clone: The target antigen is unknown.

The repertoire was sequenced with immunoSEQ multiplex PCR; TCRdb's copy has only in-frame clones and lacks some. Among around 150,000 clones listed, about 80% were seen once. This TCR was recovered from a man aged 25 to 40 in good health and CMV-seropositive. The rearrangement uses TRBV19 and TRBJ2-7, with a weak D call TRBD2 (6 bases). Sequencing was performed on PBMCs. This CDR3 is CASSIDGSSGGSDEQYF. The CDR3 bases are TGTGCCAGTAGTATAGATGGGTCGTCCGGGGGAAGCGACGAGCAGTACTTC.